The 29 T cell receptor beta chains listed next were all sequenced from one sample in a study of T cells after yellow fever vaccination. TCRdb itself ran the 5' RACE reads through MiXCR, one entry per CDR3 protein. This table holds 170,000 or so distinct CDR3 sequences, 5.5% to 8% found once. The sequenced sample was CD4+ T cells sorted from PBMCs, obtained on the day of the first yellow fever vaccination. The receptors originated from a man in his late teens or twenties who received the YFV17D yellow fever vaccine.

V usage is TRBV6-5 and J usage is TRBJ2-1; D remains ambiguous. CDR1 MNHEY and CDR2 SVGAGI come from the germline V gene. This CDR3 is built from 13 residues. The V and J ends lost 6 bases and 5 bases respectively, with 11 bases between them. The CDR3: CASRPGPDNEQFF. CDR3 sequence (DNA): TGTGCCAGCAGGCCGGGCCCAGACAATGAGCAGTTCTTC.

This clonotype was observed many times. The chain employs TRBV5-4 and TRBJ2-2; 10 nucleotides align to TRBD2. Germline trimming cut 4 bases from V and 5 bases from J; bases unmatched to any gene: 8. Per germline, CDR1 SGHNT and CDR2 YYREEE (reference sequence). The CDR3 totals 16 residues. DNA for the CDR3: TGTGCCAGCAGCCTAGCGGGGGCCGGGGGTACCGGGGAGCTGTTTTTT. It translates to CASSLAGAGGTGELFF.

Ten or more counts support this clonotype. The rearrangement links TRBV20-1 to TRBJ1-6; D is undetermined. The V and J ends lost 6 bases and 5 bases respectively, with 14 bases between them. Germline V gives CDR1 DFQATT, CDR2 SNEGSKA (reference sequence). CDR3 size: 14 residues. Here the CDR3 DNA reads TGCAGTGCAACGCGACCGTGGAATAATTCACCCCTCCACTTT. Its translation: CSATRPWNNSPLHF.

At least ten counts were recorded for this clonotype. The chain recombines TRBV6-5 with TRBJ2-1; D possibly corresponds to TRBD2 (7 bases). V gave up 7 bases and J gave up 2 bases, with 15 bases separating them. The CDR3 is 15 residues long. Germline lookup yields CDR1 MNHEY and CDR2 SVGAGI. CDR3 amino acids: CASTSTGGPYNEQFF. CDR3 nucleotides: TGTGCCAGCACCTCGACCGGGGGGCCCTACAATGAGCAGTTCTTC.

The V and J genes are TRBV6-5 and TRBJ2-1; 7 nucleotides match TRBD1. The J segment lost 8 bases and the V segment lost 6 bases, leaving 10 bases of the junction unmatched. The CDR3 runs 14 residues. Germline-derived CDR1 and CDR2 are MNHEY and SVGAGI. The CDR3 region has the DNA TGTGCCAGCAGCCATCTACCTCAGGGGGATGAGCAGTTCTTC. This codes for CASSHLPQGDEQFF.

This chain connects TRBV9 to TRBJ1-1, with a tentative D call TRBD1 (5 bases). Germline CDR1 reads SGDLS; CDR2 reads YYNGEE. Trimming removed 1 base at V and 4 bases at J, with 14 bases between. This CDR3 has 15 residues. The CDR3 bases are TGTGCCAGCAGCGTAACCGGGACTGGGGGCACTGAAGCTTTCTTT. This sequence encodes CASSVTGTGGTEAFF.

This clonotype has just a few counts. The V and J genes are TRBV7-2 and TRBJ2-5; 7 bases fit TRBD1. The CDR3 length is 14 residues. Germline V gives CDR1 SGHTA, CDR2 FQGNSA. Trimming removed 5 bases from V and 4 bases from J; junction bases left unmatched: 7. CDR3: CASSATGVGETQYF. Here the CDR3 DNA reads TGTGCCAGCAGCGCTACAGGGGTAGGAGAGACCCAGTACTTC.

This clonotype has ten or more counts. V and J are TRBV7-2 and TRBJ1-2, with 9 bases matching TRBD1. CDR1 is SGHTA and CDR2 is FQGNSA in the germline V gene. The CDR3 is 21 residues long. V was clipped by 0 bases and J by 4 bases; unmatched bases: 21. The CDR3 DNA sequence: TGTGCCAGCAGCTTAGCGTTTAAGTTAAAGAGAGGACAGGGGTCAGGCTATGGCTACACCTTC. It is translated as CASSLAFKLKRGQGSGYGYTF.

This clonotype showed up just a few times. The J gene is TRBJ2-3, the V gene TRBV20-1; 9 bases map to TRBD2. This CDR3 contains 17 residues. Germline assignment: CDR1 DFQATT and CDR2 SNEGSKA (reference sequence). Trimming took 4 bases from V and 0 from J; bases not matched to a gene: 11. For the CDR3, the DNA is TGCAGTGCTACCCCCCCCGCGGGAGGGGGCAGCACAGATACGCAGTATTTT. This sequence encodes CSATPPAGGGSTDTQYF.

This clonotype was picked up a small number of times. The rearrangement uses TRBV19 and TRBJ2-3, with 7 bases identical to TRBD2. The CDR3 has 13 amino acids. Looked up from germline, CDR1 is LNHDA and CDR2 is SQIVND (reference sequence). V was clipped by 10 bases and J by 1 base; unmatched bases: 5. DNA for the CDR3: TGTGCCACTGGGGACTACCGCACAGATACGCAGTATTTT. This translates into CATGDYRTDTQYF. Together with reference TRBV19 and TRBJ2-3, the CDR3 gives the full variable domain: DGGITQSPKYLFRKEGQNVTLSCEQNLNHDAMYWYRQDPGQGLRLIYYSQIVNDFQKGDIAEGYSVSREKKESFPLTVTSAQKNPTAFYLCATGDYRTDTQYFGPGTRLTVL.

Many counts were recorded for this clonotype. The chain links TRBV18 to TRBJ2-1; 10 positions agree with TRBD2. Losses at the gene ends were 3 bases for V and 0 bases for J; bases not matched to a gene: 2. The CDR3 covers 16 residues. In germline, CDR1 is KGHSH, CDR2 LQKENI. CDR3 sequence: CASSPGLASSYNEQFF. Here the CDR3 DNA reads TGTGCCAGCTCACCGGGACTAGCGAGCTCCTACAATGAGCAGTTCTTC.

This clonotype was observed a handful of times. The chain recombines TRBV4-1 with TRBJ2-7; D ambiguous. The germline gives CDR1 MGHRA, CDR2 YSYEKL. This CDR3 comprises 15 residues. V lost 1 base to trimming and J lost 5 bases, with 15 bases between them. The CDR3 coding sequence is TGCGCCAGCAGCCAAGGAGGCAGTGTACCTGACGAGCAGTACTTC. Protein sequence: CASSQGGSVPDEQYF.

This clonotype was seen more than once but under ten times. V is TRBV20-1 and J is TRBJ2-1; possible D gene TRBD1, 5 bases. V gave up 2 bases and J gave up 0 bases, with 8 bases separating them. Germline values: CDR1 DFQATT, CDR2 SNEGSKA (reference sequence). This CDR3 has 14 amino acids. The CDR3 is CSARQGSSYNEQFF. The CDR3 region has the DNA TGCAGTGCTAGACAGGGTAGCTCCTACAATGAGCAGTTCTTC.

This clonotype occurred a few times. This rearrangement joins TRBV7-9 to TRBJ2-7; D possibly matches TRBD1 or TRBD2 (5 bases each). The length of the CDR3 is 14 residues. Trimming took 5 bases from V and 0 from J, leaving 11 bases between them. Germline lookup yields CDR1 SEHNR and CDR2 FQNEAQ (reference sequence). The CDR3 reads CASSVGRNSYEQYF. Here the CDR3 DNA reads TGTGCCAGCAGCGTGGGACGGAACTCCTACGAGCAGTACTTC.

The chain is built from TRBV6-1 and TRBJ2-3; weak D call: TRBD2 (5 bases). Germline lookup yields CDR1 MNHNS and CDR2 SASEGT. Trimming cost V 7 bases and J 6 bases, with 23 bases left between them. The CDR3 has 16 residues. This CDR3 reads CASTPRSWVRGDTQYF. In DNA, the CDR3 is TGTGCCAGCACCCCGCGATCCTGGGTCAGAGGGGATACGCAGTATTTT.

J is TRBJ1-1 and V is TRBV2; D remains unclear. CDR1 is SNHLY and CDR2 is FYNNEI in the germline V gene. The CDR3 spans 13 residues. V was pared by 2 bases and J by 1 base, with 5 bases between. The DNA for the CDR3 is TGTGCCAGCAGTGAATTGGCGAACACTGAAGCTTTCTTT. Translation: CASSELANTEAFF.

The chain has TRBV6-5 and TRBJ1-1; 8 bases are shared with TRBD1. Germline V gene sequence: CDR1 MNHEY, CDR2 SVGAGI. V gave up 0 bases and J gave up 5 bases; unmatched junction bases: 5. This CDR3 has 15 amino acids. CDR3 coding DNA: TGTGCCAGCAGTTACTCGACAGGGGCCGGGACTGAAGCTTTCTTT. Translated: CASSYSTGAGTEAFF.

This clonotype was seen at least ten times. V and J are TRBV20-1 and TRBJ2-5; 11 nucleotides match TRBD1. From germline, CDR1 is DFQATT and CDR2 SNEGSKA (reference sequence). V was clipped by 4 bases and J by 5 bases; unmatched bases: 3. The CDR3 is made up of 13 amino acids. The CDR3 sequence: CSAKWTGGETQYF. The CDR3 DNA sequence: TGCAGTGCTAAATGGACAGGGGGCGAGACCCAGTACTTC.

The chain combines TRBV20-1 with TRBJ2-5, with 7 positions matching TRBD1. The V gene's germline CDR1 is DFQATT and CDR2 SNEGSKA (reference sequence). V shed 4 bases and J 0 bases; nucleotides not matched to a gene: 5. The CDR3 extends over 14 amino acids. CDR3 coding DNA: TGCAGTGCTAAGACAGGGCTACACCAAGAGACCCAGTACTTC. Its protein is CSAKTGLHQETQYF.

This clonotype was seen ten or more times. The V and J genes are TRBV4-2 and TRBJ1-3, with D unclear. Per germline, CDR1 LGHNA and CDR2 YNFKEQ. Trimming pared 5 bases from V and 4 bases from J, leaving 12 bases between. This CDR3 spans 14 amino acids. CDR3 sequence: CASSKPERGNTIYF. The CDR3 nucleotides are TGTGCCAGCAGCAAGCCGGAGAGGGGAAACACCATATATTTT.

This clonotype occurred a few times. This chain uses TRBV9 with TRBJ2-2; D is perhaps TRBD1 or TRBD2 (7 bases each). Trimming stripped 0 bases from V and 4 bases from J, with 13 bases between. The CDR3 covers 16 residues. The V gene's germline CDR1 is SGDLS and CDR2 YYNGEE. CDR3 in DNA: TGTGCCAGCAGCGTAGGGGACAGCGGGACCACCGGGGAGCTGTTTTTT. Encoded protein: CASSVGDSGTTGELFF.

This clonotype has a count of ten or more. This chain uses TRBV2 with TRBJ2-5, with D possibly being TRBD1 (5 bases). The CDR3 sequence is 17 residues long. Per the germline V gene, CDR1 is SNHLY and CDR2 is FYNNEI. The V end lost 6 bases, the J end lost 0 bases, and 20 bases lay between the germline ends. CDR3: CASRETLTARYQETQYF. In DNA, the CDR3 is TGTGCCAGCAGGGAGACCCTGACAGCCCGATACCAAGAGACCCAGTACTTC.

This clonotype was picked up many times. The rearrangement links TRBV9 to TRBJ2-7; D not certain. The CDR3 has 16 amino acids. The germline V and J ends were trimmed by 0 bases and 3 bases, with 16 bases remaining between them. Germline-derived CDR1 and CDR2 are SGDLS and YYNGEE. The CDR3 sequence is CASSVERPSSSYEQYV. The CDR3 coding sequence is TGTGCCAGCAGCGTAGAAAGGCCGTCGTCGAGCTACGAGCAGTACGTC.

Ten or more counts support this clonotype. The chain is built from TRBV18 and TRBJ1-5; D is unclear. CDR1 and CDR2 from the germline V gene are KGHSH and LQKENI. The ends were cut back, 5 bases at V and 0 bases at J, with 8 bases in the middle. The CDR3 covers 14 residues. DNA for the CDR3: TGTGCCAGCTCAAGGGAACATAGCAATCAGCCCCAGCATTTT. As protein: CASSREHSNQPQHF. Together with reference TRBV18 and TRBJ1-5, the CDR3 gives the full variable domain: NAGVMQNPRHLVRRRGQEARLRCSPMKGHSHVYWYRQLPEEGLKFMVYLQKENIIDESGMPKERFSAEFPKEGPSILRIQQVVRGDSAAYFCASSREHSNQPQHFGDGTRLSIL.

This clonotype was seen many times. The V and J genes are TRBV5-6 and TRBJ1-1; D not resolved. The CDR3 loop spans 17 amino acids. CDR1 is SGHDT and CDR2 is YYEEEE in the germline V gene. V was clipped by 3 bases and J by 0 bases, with 18 bases between them. The CDR3 loop is CASSYLGQIYMNTEAFF. The CDR3 DNA follows: TGTGCCAGCAGCTACCTGGGTCAGATCTACATGAACACTGAAGCTTTCTTT.

This clonotype has just a few counts. The chain links TRBV10-3 to TRBJ2-5; D uncertain. With 8 bases removed from V and 4 bases from J, the gap between germline ends came to 14 bases. The CDR3 consists of 13 residues. Germline CDR1 reads ENHRY; CDR2 reads SYGVKD. The chain's CDR3 is CAISHSGSETQYF. CDR3 bases: TGTGCCATCTCCCACTCCGGGTCAGAGACCCAGTACTTC.

This clonotype has only a few counts. The rearrangement uses TRBV11-2 and TRBJ2-3, with D tentatively TRBD1 (6 bases). V was cut by 4 bases and J by 9 bases, with 20 bases left in between. Per the germline V gene, CDR1 is SGHAT and CDR2 is FQNNGV. The CDR3 runs to 15 residues. The CDR3 protein is CASSSPRVRRGTQYF. The CDR3 nucleotides are TGTGCCAGCAGCTCACCTCGGGTACGCAGGGGCACGCAGTATTTT.

The table lists this clonotype with a few counts. This sequence joins TRBV29-1 and TRBJ1-2; D gene unclear. This CDR3 spans 13 amino acids. Germline lookup yields CDR1 SQVTM and CDR2 ANQGSEA. V was trimmed by 6 bases and J by 0 bases, leaving 11 bases between them. CDR3 amino acids: CSVDTASNYGYTF. The CDR3 bases are TGCAGCGTCGATACAGCTTCTAACTATGGCTACACCTTC.

This clonotype was seen a handful of times. The V call is TRBV7-2, the J call TRBJ2-3, with D uncertain. The CDR3 runs to 12 residues. V lost 8 bases and J lost 3, with 9 bases in between. CDR1 and CDR2 from the germline V gene are SGHTA and FQGNSA. CDR3 sequence: CASEPGTDTQYF. CDR3 DNA sequence: TGTGCCAGCGAACCAGGAACAGATACGCAGTATTTT.